These T cell receptor beta chains were read from a single sample in a study of shared clonotypes between healthy human individuals. Only in-frame clones appear in the TCRdb table, and some are missing; sequencing was by immunoSEQ multiplex PCR. The sample has about 1.5 million clones, roughly 98% seen once; the top ten hold roughly 0.42%. Sequences were obtained from naive CD4+ T cells sorted from blood. The receptor source for this set is a man aged 30-40 years in good health. CDR3s include the opening cysteine and the closing phenylalanine or tryptophan. The D gene is left open where the match is weak. The size of a clone is reported for some rows only, either as once, few or many, or as a class for expanded clones.

J: TRBJ2-7
size: NA
D: NA
V: TRBV7-9
CDR3: CASSPLGMGRPLGEQYF
DNA: TGTGCCAGCAGTCCTCTTGGGATGGGGAGGCCCTTGGGCGAGCAGTACTTC

J: TRBJ1-2
size: NA
D: NA
V: TRBV4-3
CDR3: CASSIERGGGGYTF
DNA: TGCGCCAGCAGCATCGAACGGGGGGGAGGCGGCTACACCTTC

J: TRBJ2-5
size: NA
D: NA
V: TRBV5-4
CDR3: CASSLIGGQTQYF
DNA: TGTGCCAGCAGCTTAATCGGGGGACAGACCCAGTACTTC

J: TRBJ1-1
size: NA
D: TRBD1
V: TRBV5-6
CDR3: CASSRTGVGTEAFF
DNA: TGTGCCAGCAGCCGGACAGGGGTCGGAACTGAAGCTTTCTTT

J: TRBJ2-5
size: NA
D: NA
V: TRBV18
CDR3: CASSPPSEPETQYF
DNA: TGTGCCAGCTCACCACCTAGCGAGCCAGAGACCCAGTACTTC

J: TRBJ2-1
size: once
D: NA
V: TRBV5-4
CDR3: CASSPPWGTRGQTHNEQFF
DNA: TGTGCCAGCAGCCCCCCCTGGGGGACTAGGGGGCAAACCCACAATGAGCAGTTCTTC

J: TRBJ2-1
size: NA
D: TRBD2
V: TRBV11-2
CDR3: CASSPGGGAGGYNEQFF
DNA: TGTGCCAGCAGCCCGGGTGGAGGAGCGGGAGGATACAATGAGCAGTTCTTC

J: TRBJ2-1
size: NA
D: NA
V: TRBV4-3
CDR3: CASSQEYKSPAYNEQFF
DNA: TGCGCCAGCAGCCAAGAATACAAGTCCCCGGCCTACAATGAGCAGTTCTTC

J: TRBJ2-1
size: NA
D: TRBD2
V: TRBV4-2
CDR3: CASSQALAGPYNEQFF
DNA: TGTGCCAGCAGCCAAGCGCTAGCGGGCCCATACAATGAGCAGTTCTTC

J: TRBJ2-4
size: NA
D: NA
V: TRBV28
CDR3: CASSPTREGARAKNIQYF
DNA: TGTGCCAGCAGTCCTACCAGGGAGGGGGCGCGAGCCAAAAACATTCAGTACTTC

J: TRBJ2-7
size: NA
D: NA
V: TRBV7-2
CDR3: CASTHQGSTYEQYF
DNA: TGTGCCAGCACCCACCAGGGGTCGACCTACGAGCAGTACTTC

J: TRBJ2-6
size: NA
D: NA
V: TRBV6-6
CDR3: CASSYTASGANVLTF
DNA: TGTGCCAGCAGTTACACGGCCTCTGGGGCCAACGTCCTGACTTTC

J: TRBJ1-2
size: NA
D: NA
V: TRBV28
CDR3: CASSLGLIFYTF
DNA: TGTGCCAGCAGTTTGGGACTCATTTTCTACACCTTC

J: TRBJ1-2
size: NA
D: NA
V: TRBV7-3
CDR3: CASSPDKGAAYTF
DNA: TGTGCCAGCAGCCCGGACAAGGGTGCTGCCTACACCTTC

J: TRBJ2-7
size: once
D: NA
V: TRBV28
CDR3: CASSLLRYEQYF
DNA: TGTGCCAGCAGTTTGTTGAGGTACGAGCAGTACTTC

J: TRBJ1-5
size: NA
D: NA
V: TRBV6-1
CDR3: CASTVMVEGIQPQHF
DNA: TGTGCCAGCACTGTGATGGTCGAGGGAATCCAGCCCCAGCATTTT

J: TRBJ2-1
size: NA
D: NA
V: TRBV18
CDR3: CASSPRRVKDEQFF
DNA: TGTGCCAGCTCACCCCGAAGGGTCAAGGATGAGCAGTTCTTC

J: TRBJ2-5
size: once
D: TRBD2
V: TRBV5-1
CDR3: CASSLVLAGEETQYF
DNA: TGCGCCAGCAGCTTGGTCCTAGCGGGGGAAGAGACCCAGTACTTC

J: TRBJ2-1
size: NA
D: NA
V: TRBV2
CDR3: CASSDDRRGMFF
DNA: TGTGCCAGCAGTGATGATAGGAGGGGAATGTTCTTC

J: TRBJ1-4
size: NA
D: NA
V: TRBV11-2
CDR3: CASRSSRTVRATNEKLFF
DNA: TGTGCCAGCAGAAGTAGTCGGACAGTCCGCGCTACTAATGAAAAACTGTTTTTT

J: TRBJ1-2
size: NA
D: NA
V: TRBV6-1
CDR3: CASSVMDGYTF
DNA: TGTGCCAGCAGTGTAATGGATGGCTACACCTTC

J: TRBJ2-5
size: NA
D: TRBD2
V: TRBV7-9
CDR3: CASSRITAGDTQYF
DNA: TGTGCCAGCAGTAGAATCACAGCGGGAGACACCCAGTACTTC

J: TRBJ2-3
size: NA
D: TRBD1
V: TRBV27
CDR3: CASSLWTGRDTQYF
DNA: TGTGCCAGCAGTCTATGGACAGGGAGAGATACGCAGTATTTT

J: TRBJ2-2
size: NA
D: NA
V: TRBV6-5
CDR3: CASSYTSTNTGELFF
DNA: TGTGCCAGCAGTTACACTAGCACGAACACCGGGGAGCTGTTTTTT

J: TRBJ2-1
size: once
D: NA
V: TRBV19
CDR3: CASTSSYNEQFF
DNA: TGTGCCAGTACAAGCTCCTACAATGAGCAGTTCTTC

J: TRBJ2-1
size: NA
D: TRBD1
V: TRBV10-3
CDR3: CAISDRGSYNEQFF
DNA: TGTGCCATCAGTGACAGGGGGTCCTACAATGAGCAGTTCTTC

J: TRBJ2-2
size: NA
D: TRBD2
V: TRBV4-2
CDR3: CASSQGELLSRAGVGELFF
DNA: TGTGCCAGCAGCCAAGGGGAACTATTGAGTCGAGCGGGGGTCGGGGAGCTGTTTTTT

J: TRBJ2-5
size: NA
D: TRBD1
V: TRBV5-1
CDR3: CASSFSDRDPQETQYF
DNA: TGCGCCAGCAGCTTTTCGGACAGGGACCCCCAAGAGACCCAGTACTTC

J: TRBJ1-2
size: once
D: NA
V: TRBV5-7
CDR3: CASSFLLQIPNYGYTF
DNA: TGTGCCAGCAGCTTCTTGCTCCAGATTCCTAACTATGGCTACACCTTC

J: TRBJ1-5
size: NA
D: NA
V: TRBV6-1
CDR3: CASSRQRNSNQPQHF
DNA: TGTGCCAGCAGTAGACAGAGAAATAGCAATCAGCCCCAGCATTTT

J: TRBJ1-5
size: NA
D: NA
V: TRBV5-1
CDR3: CASSFGGSGNQPQHF
DNA: TGCGCCAGCAGCTTTGGGGGAAGCGGCAATCAGCCCCAGCATTTT

J: TRBJ2-7
size: NA
D: TRBD2
V: TRBV29-1
CDR3: CSVARLADSYEQYF
DNA: TGCAGCGTTGCCCGACTAGCGGACTCCTACGAGCAGTACTTC

J: TRBJ1-1
size: NA
D: TRBD1
V: TRBV6-6
CDR3: CASSYSAGGAEAFF
DNA: TGTGCCAGCAGTTACTCGGCAGGGGGCGCGGAAGCTTTCTTT

J: TRBJ2-7
size: NA
D: TRBD2
V: TRBV5-5
CDR3: CASSLSPSGSYEQYF
DNA: TGTGCCAGCAGCTTGTCGCCTAGCGGGAGCTACGAGCAGTACTTC

J: TRBJ1-1
size: NA
D: NA
V: TRBV9
CDR3: CASSAWDGPNTEAFF
DNA: TGTGCCAGCAGCGCATGGGATGGACCGAACACTGAAGCTTTCTTT

J: TRBJ2-7
size: NA
D: NA
V: TRBV7-3
CDR3: CASSPRVSNDYEQYF
DNA: TGTGCCAGCAGCCCTAGGGTCAGCAATGACTACGAGCAGTACTTC